This T cell receptor beta chain was obtained from a study of T cells in Graves' hyperthyroidism and ophthalmopathy. RNA transcripts served as the template for amplifying TCR beta CDR3 regions. First-round RT-PCR with HTBI primers amplified the TCR CDR3 region. TCRdb recomputed calls from the multiplex PCR reads with MiXCR, one row per CDR3 protein. This sample has almost 600,000 distinct CDR3 sequences, with 11% to 15% found just once. Those patients with uncontrolled infection, other autoimmune disease, pregnancy or lactation were excluded. Diagnosing involved the use of clinical symptoms, serum thyroxine and TRAb, thyroid ultrasound and orbital computed tomography. Remarks on this clonotype: A clone one base away is much larger, so this may be a read error.

CDR1 is GTSNPN, CDR2 SVGIG, per germline (reference sequence). The CDR3 totals 11 residues. Sequenced material: blood. The V and J genes are TRBV30 and TRBJ1-1; D unclear. This clonotype was obtained from a young woman with Graves' hyperthyroidism that later progressed to Graves' ophthalmopathy. In DNA, the CDR3 is TGTGCCTGGATCATTAACACTGAAGCTTCCTTT. Protein product: CAWIINTEASF.